This TCR beta chain was retrieved from a study of CD4 T cells in relation to SARS-CoV-2 and coronaviruses. Note on this clone: Its antigen is currently unknown.

Unexposed donor CD4+ T cells date from about 2011-2018, before the COVID-19 pandemic. After ten to eleven days of culture, CD4+ T cells were isolated. Profiling relied on immunoSEQ multiplex PCR, and the TCRdb table lists in-frame clones only, not all of them. The profile covers about 12,000 clones, with 69% appearing a single time and around 6.9% taken by the ten largest. The receptor was isolated from a human donor in good health. Specimen: CD4+ T cells from PBMCs, cultured in vitro.

CDR3 loop: CASSHDSYEQYF. CDR3 DNA: TGCGCCAGCAGCCACGACTCCTACGAGCAGTACTTC. The chain couples TRBV5-1 to TRBJ2-7, with D uncertain. Looked up from germline, CDR1 is SGHRS and CDR2 is YFSETQ. The CDR3 sequence is 12 residues long. Between the trimmed V and J ends, which lost 4 bases and 0 bases, there was a span of 5 bases.